This TCR beta chain was recovered during a study of OX40 agonist ivuxolimab in advanced cancers. The study, taken as a whole, reports: CD4+ T cells averaged fewer expanded clones than CD8+ T cells.

The germline V gene has CDR1 MNHNY and CDR2 SVGAGI (reference sequence). J was trimmed by 1 base and V by 5 bases; bases with no gene match: 7. This CDR3 comprises 15 residues. About this clone: Its antigen is unknown.

The repertoire was sequenced with immunoSEQ multiplex PCR; TCRdb's copy has only in-frame clones and lacks some. There are around 20,000 clones in the sample; more than 65% occur only once, and approximately 16% lies in the top ten. The genes are TRBV6-6 and TRBJ2-5; the match to TRBD1 covers 7 bases. The sample in question was CD4+ or CD8+ T cells sorted from blood, obtained in a trial of the OX40 agonist ivuxolimab. The sequence was obtained from an adult with an advanced solid tumor such as melanoma, head and neck, liver or kidney cancer. The CDR3 region has the DNA TGTGCCAGCAGTACGGACAGGCGAGGCCAAGAGACCCAGTACTTC. The encoded protein is CASSTDRRGQETQYF.